Described below is a single T cell receptor (beta chain) sequence and its context. What it recognizes is unknown. This CDR3 has 16 residues. V lost 3 bases and J 0 bases, leaving 12 bases between the germline ends. Germline CDR1 is LGHNA and CDR2 is YSLEER. TCRdb keeps only in-frame clones here, not all; method: immunoSEQ multiplex PCR. The table lists about 95,000 clones, roughly nine tenths of them singletons, with about 0.31% in the top ten. Patients were excluded for autoimmune disease history or systemic immunosuppression. These data originate in a study of OX40 agonist ivuxolimab in advanced cancers. Findings of the study overall: Low clonal expansion, among the lowest seen, marked partial responders at 0.1-3.0 mg/kg.

This specimen was CD4+ or CD8+ T cells sorted from blood, taken in a trial of the OX40 agonist ivuxolimab. The sequence came from an adult with an advanced solid tumor such as melanoma, head and neck, liver or kidney cancer. The rearrangement joins TRBV4-3 to TRBJ1-5; D gene uncertain. The CDR3, as DNA: TGCGCCAGCAGCCAGAATATAGGGTATAGCAATCAGCCCCAGCATTTT. The encoded protein is CASSQNIGYSNQPQHF.